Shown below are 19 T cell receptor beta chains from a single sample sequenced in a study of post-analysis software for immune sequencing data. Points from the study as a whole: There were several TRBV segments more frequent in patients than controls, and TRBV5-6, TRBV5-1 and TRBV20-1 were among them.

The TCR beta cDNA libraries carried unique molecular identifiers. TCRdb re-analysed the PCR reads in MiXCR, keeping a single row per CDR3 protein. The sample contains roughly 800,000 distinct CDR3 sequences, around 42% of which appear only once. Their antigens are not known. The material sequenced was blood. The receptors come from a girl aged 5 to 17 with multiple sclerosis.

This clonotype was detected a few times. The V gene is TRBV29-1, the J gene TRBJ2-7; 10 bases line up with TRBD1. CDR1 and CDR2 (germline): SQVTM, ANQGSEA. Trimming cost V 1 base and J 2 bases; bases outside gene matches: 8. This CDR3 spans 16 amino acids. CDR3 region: CSVEGLGDRGPYEQYF. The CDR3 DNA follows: TGCAGCGTTGAAGGGTTGGGGGACAGGGGACCCTACGAGCAGTACTTC.

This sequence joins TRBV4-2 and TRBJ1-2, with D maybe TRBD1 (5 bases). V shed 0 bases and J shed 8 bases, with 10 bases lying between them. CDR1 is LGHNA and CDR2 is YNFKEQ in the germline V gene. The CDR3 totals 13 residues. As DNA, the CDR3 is TGTGCCAGCAGCCAAGACGGGGGAGGCGGCTACACCTTC. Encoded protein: CASSQDGGGGYTF.

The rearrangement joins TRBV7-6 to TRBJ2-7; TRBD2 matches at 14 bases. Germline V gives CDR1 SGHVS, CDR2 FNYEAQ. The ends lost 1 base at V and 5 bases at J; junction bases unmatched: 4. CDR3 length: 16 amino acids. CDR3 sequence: CASSLGLAGGKNEQYF. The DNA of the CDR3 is TGTGCCAGCAGCTTAGGACTAGCGGGAGGGAAAAACGAGCAGTACTTC. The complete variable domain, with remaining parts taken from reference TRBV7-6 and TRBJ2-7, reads GAGVSQSPRYKVTKRGQDVALRCDPISGHVSLYWYRQALGQGPEFLTYFNYEAQQDKSGLPNDRFSAERPEGSISTLTIQRTEQRDSAMYRCASSLGLAGGKNEQYFGPGTRLTVT.

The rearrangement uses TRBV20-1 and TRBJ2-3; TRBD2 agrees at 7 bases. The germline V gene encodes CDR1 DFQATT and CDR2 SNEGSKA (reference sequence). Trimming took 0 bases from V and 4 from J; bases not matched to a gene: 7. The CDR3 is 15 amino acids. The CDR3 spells CSARDHRAGADTQYF. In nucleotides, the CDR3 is TGCAGTGCTAGAGATCACCGGGCGGGAGCAGATACGCAGTATTTT.

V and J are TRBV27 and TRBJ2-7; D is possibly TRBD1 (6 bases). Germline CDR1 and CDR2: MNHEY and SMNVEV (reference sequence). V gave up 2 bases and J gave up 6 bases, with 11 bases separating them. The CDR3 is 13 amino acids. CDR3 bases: TGTGCCAGCAGTTTAACAGGGACGGGCGAGCAGTACTTC. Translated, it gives CASSLTGTGEQYF.

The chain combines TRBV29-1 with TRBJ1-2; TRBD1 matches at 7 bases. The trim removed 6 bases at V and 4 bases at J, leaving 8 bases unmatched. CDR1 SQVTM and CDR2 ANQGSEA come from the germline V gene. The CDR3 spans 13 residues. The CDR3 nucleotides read TGCAGCGTAAATACAGGGGCAGGCTATGGCTACACCTTC. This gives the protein CSVNTGAGYGYTF.

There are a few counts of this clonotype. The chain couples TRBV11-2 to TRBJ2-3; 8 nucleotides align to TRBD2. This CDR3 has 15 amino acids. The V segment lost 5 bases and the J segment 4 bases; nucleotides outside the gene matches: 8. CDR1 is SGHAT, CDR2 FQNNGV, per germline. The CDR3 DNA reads TGTGCCAGCAGCCGACCGGGACTAGAGCCAGATACGCAGTATTTT. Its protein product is CASSRPGLEPDTQYF.

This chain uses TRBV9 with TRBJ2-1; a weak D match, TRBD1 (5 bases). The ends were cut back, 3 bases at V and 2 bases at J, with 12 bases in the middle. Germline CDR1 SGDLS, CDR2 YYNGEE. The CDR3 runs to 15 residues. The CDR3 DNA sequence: TGTGCCAGCAGCGAAAGTCCCAGGGCCTACAATGAGCAGTTCTTC. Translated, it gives CASSESPRAYNEQFF.

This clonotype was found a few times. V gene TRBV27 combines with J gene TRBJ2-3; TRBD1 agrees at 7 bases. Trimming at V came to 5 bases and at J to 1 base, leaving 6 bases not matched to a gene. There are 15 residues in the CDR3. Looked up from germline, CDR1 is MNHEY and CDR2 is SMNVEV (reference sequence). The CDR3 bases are TGTGCCAGCAGTCCCCGACAGGGTCGCACAGATACGCAGTATTTT. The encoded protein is CASSPRQGRTDTQYF.

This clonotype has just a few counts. This chain's CDR3 is CASSEGGRTTDTQYF. The CDR3 region has the DNA TGTGCCAGCAGCGAGGGGGGACGGACCACAGATACGCAGTATTTT. The chain couples TRBV9 to TRBJ2-3; TRBD1 or TRBD2 may be the D gene (6 bases each). Germline assignment: CDR1 SGDLS and CDR2 YYNGEE. The germline V and J ends were trimmed by 3 bases and 2 bases, with 13 bases remaining between them. The length of the CDR3 is 15 residues. The full variable domain, rest sourced from reference TRBV9 and TRBJ2-3, is DSGVTQTPKHLITATGQRVTLRCSPRSGDLSVYWYQQSLDQGLQFLIQYYNGEERAKGNILERFSAQQFPDLHSELNLSSLELGDSALYFCASSEGGRTTDTQYFGPGTRLTVL.

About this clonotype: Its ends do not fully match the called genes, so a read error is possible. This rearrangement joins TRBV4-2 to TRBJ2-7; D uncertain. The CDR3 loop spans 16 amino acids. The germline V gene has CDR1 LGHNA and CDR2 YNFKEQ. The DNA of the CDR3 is TGTGCCGGCAGCCAAGAGGTACTGCCGGTTTCCTACGAGCAGTACTTC. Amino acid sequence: CAGSQEVLPVSYEQYF.

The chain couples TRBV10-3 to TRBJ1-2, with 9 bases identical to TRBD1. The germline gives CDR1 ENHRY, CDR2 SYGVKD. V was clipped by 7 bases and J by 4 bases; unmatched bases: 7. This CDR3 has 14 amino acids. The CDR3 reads CAITSGQGPYGYTF. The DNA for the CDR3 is TGTGCCATCACCAGCGGACAGGGGCCCTATGGCTACACCTTC.

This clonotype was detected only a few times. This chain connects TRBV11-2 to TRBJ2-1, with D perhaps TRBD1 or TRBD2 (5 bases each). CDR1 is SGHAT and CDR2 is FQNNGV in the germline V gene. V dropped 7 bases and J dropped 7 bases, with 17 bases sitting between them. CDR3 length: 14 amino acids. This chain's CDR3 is CASTEGASGNEQFF. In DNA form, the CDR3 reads TGTGCCAGCACCGAAGGGGCCTCGGGGAATGAGCAGTTCTTC.

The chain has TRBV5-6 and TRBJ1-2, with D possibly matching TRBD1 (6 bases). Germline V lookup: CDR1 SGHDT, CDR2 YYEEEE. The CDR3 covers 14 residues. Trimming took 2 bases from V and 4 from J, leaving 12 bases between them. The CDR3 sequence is CASSLTDRTYGYTF. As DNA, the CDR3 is TGTGCCAGCAGCTTAACAGACAGGACCTATGGCTACACCTTC.

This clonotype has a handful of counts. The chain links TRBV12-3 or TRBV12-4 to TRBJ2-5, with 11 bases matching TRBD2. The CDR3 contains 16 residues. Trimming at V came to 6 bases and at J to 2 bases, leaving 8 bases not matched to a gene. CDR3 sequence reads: CASSPTLAGDQETQYF. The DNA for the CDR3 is TGTGCCAGCAGCCCTACACTAGCGGGGGATCAAGAGACCCAGTACTTC.

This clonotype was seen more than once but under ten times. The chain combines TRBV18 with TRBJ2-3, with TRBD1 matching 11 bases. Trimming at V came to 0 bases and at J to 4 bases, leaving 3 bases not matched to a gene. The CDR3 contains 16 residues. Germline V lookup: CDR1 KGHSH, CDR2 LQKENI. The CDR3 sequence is CASSPPRTGGPDTQYF. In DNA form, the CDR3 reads TGTGCCAGCTCACCACCCCGGACAGGGGGCCCAGATACGCAGTATTTT.

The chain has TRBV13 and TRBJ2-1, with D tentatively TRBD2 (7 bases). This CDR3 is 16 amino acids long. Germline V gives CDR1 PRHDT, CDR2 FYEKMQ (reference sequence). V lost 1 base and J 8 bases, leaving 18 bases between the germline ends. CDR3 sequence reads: CASSLVGGPPVDEQFF. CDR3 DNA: TGTGCCAGCAGCTTAGTGGGGGGGCCTCCAGTCGATGAGCAGTTCTTC.

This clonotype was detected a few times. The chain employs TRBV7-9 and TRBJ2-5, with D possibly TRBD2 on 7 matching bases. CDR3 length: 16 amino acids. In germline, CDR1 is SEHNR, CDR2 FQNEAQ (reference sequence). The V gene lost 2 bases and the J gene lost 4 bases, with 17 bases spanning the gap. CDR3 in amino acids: CASSLQVGGRRETQYF. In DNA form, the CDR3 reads TGTGCCAGCAGCTTACAAGTCGGGGGGCGTCGAGAGACCCAGTACTTC. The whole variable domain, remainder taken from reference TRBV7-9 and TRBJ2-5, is DTGVSQNPRHKITKRGQNVTFRCDPISEHNRLYWYRQTLGQGPEFLTYFQNEAQLEKSRLLSDRFSAERPKGSFSTLEIQRTEQGDSAMYLCASSLQVGGRRETQYFGPGTRLLVL.

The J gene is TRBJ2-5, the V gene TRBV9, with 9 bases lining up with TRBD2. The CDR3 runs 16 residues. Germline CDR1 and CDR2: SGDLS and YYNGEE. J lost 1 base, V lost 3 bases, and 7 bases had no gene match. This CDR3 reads CASSAGGGRAQETQYF. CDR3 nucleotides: TGTGCCAGCAGCGCCGGGGGCGGGAGGGCCCAAGAGACCCAGTACTTC.